Sequencing of this T cell receptor (beta chain) was carried out in a study of blood T cell repertoires in COVID-19. Data came from immunoSEQ multiplex PCR; TCRdb stores just in-frame clones and leaves some out. The repertoire consists of 100,000 to 150,000 clones, with about 89% occurring once and the leading ten covering roughly 11%. This clonotype was obtained from a woman in her 70s with COVID-19, enrolled during active disease. The sample consisted of peripheral blood.

The CDR3: CASSLSHGQGAETQYF. For the CDR3, the DNA is TGCGCCAGCAGCCTATCCCACGGACAGGGGGCGGAGACCCAGTACTTC. The rearrangement links TRBV4-1 to TRBJ2-5, with 11 bases fitting TRBD1. V was pared by 4 bases and J by 5 bases, with 9 bases of the junction left unmatched. This CDR3 has 16 amino acids. Germline CDR1 MGHRA, CDR2 YSYEKL.